These 27 T cell receptor beta chains were all obtained from the same sample, sequenced in a study of Tregs in tolerant kidney transplant recipients. Sequencing used immunoSEQ multiplex PCR; TCRdb keeps in-frame clones, though not all of them. The data contain about 110,000 clones, around 91% of them singletons. Material: CD4+ T cells from blood, obtained before the transplant. The receptors derive from a human donor who received a combined kidney and bone marrow transplant.

This chain links TRBV27 with TRBJ2-2, with unresolved D. CDR3 size: 14 residues. CDR1 is MNHEY, CDR2 SMNVEV, per germline (reference sequence). Trimming cost V 2 bases and J 1 base, with 5 bases left between them. The CDR3, as DNA: TGTGCCAGCAGTTTAAACAGGAACACCGGGGAGCTGTTTTTT. It specifies CASSLNRNTGELFF.

This clone appeared a few times. V and J are TRBV2 and TRBJ2-5; 8 nucleotides align to TRBD2. The CDR3 has 13 residues. The germline V gene has CDR1 SNHLY and CDR2 FYNNEI. The V segment lost 8 bases and the J segment 5 bases; nucleotides outside the gene matches: 7. CDR3 nucleotides: TGTGCCAGCGTTAGCGGGATGCTGGAGACCCAGTACTTC. Protein: CASVSGMLETQYF.

The chain is built from TRBV5-1 and TRBJ2-7, with a tentative D call TRBD2 (5 bases). Germline V gene lookup returns CDR1 SGHRS and CDR2 YFSETQ. Deletions cut 2 bases from V and 5 bases from J, with 17 bases between. The CDR3 spans 15 residues. The CDR3 bases are TGCGCCAGCAGCTTTGGAGGTGGGGAGTCGGACGAGCAGTACTTC. This codes for CASSFGGGESDEQYF.

The genes are TRBV19 and TRBJ2-3; 13 bases are a match to TRBD2. Trimming removed 6 bases from V and 4 bases from J; junction bases left unmatched: 10. Germline V CDR1 and CDR2: LNHDA, SQIVND (reference sequence). The CDR3 length is 17 residues. CDR3 DNA sequence: TGTGCCAGTAGCCACGGGACTAGCGGGACCAGGGCAGATACGCAGTATTTT. This sequence encodes CASSHGTSGTRADTQYF. The full variable domain, completed using reference TRBV19 and TRBJ2-3, is DGGITQSPKYLFRKEGQNVTLSCEQNLNHDAMYWYRQDPGQGLRLIYYSQIVNDFQKGDIAEGYSVSREKKESFPLTVTSAQKNPTAFYLCASSHGTSGTRADTQYFGPGTRLTVL.

The J gene is TRBJ2-7, the V gene TRBV5-8, with D maybe TRBD2 (5 bases). Germline V gene lookup returns CDR1 SGHTS and CDR2 YDEGEE. The CDR3 length is 14 residues. With 1 base removed from V and 6 bases from J, the gap between germline ends came to 14 bases. DNA of the CDR3: TGTGCCAGCAGCTTGAGAGAGAGGGCTCGCGAGCAGTACTTC. Protein product: CASSLRERAREQYF.

The J gene is TRBJ2-5, the V gene TRBV11-2; D is unresolved. Trimming took 5 bases from V and 5 from J, leaving 12 bases between them. Germline V gene lookup returns CDR1 SGHAT and CDR2 FQNNGV. This CDR3 has 13 residues. CDR3 amino acids: CASSARSLETQYF. CDR3 coding DNA: TGTGCCAGCAGCGCCCGGTCGTTGGAGACCCAGTACTTC.

The V and J genes are TRBV9 and TRBJ2-3; the match to TRBD2 covers 9 bases. Trimming cost V 0 bases and J 1 base; bases outside gene matches: 3. CDR3 length: 16 amino acids. Germline CDR1 and CDR2: SGDLS and YYNGEE. The CDR3 DNA reads TGTGCCAGCAGCGTAGCGGCGGGGGGGCGCACAGATACGCAGTATTTT. Its protein product is CASSVAAGGRTDTQYF.

V usage is TRBV14 and J usage is TRBJ1-2; 8 bases map to TRBD1. The junction had 9 bases not matched to a gene; V was cut back by 8 bases and J by 4 bases. The CDR3 is 14 amino acids. The germline V gene has CDR1 SGHDN and CDR2 FVKESK. The CDR3 DNA is TGTGCCAGCCGCCCGCGGGACAGGATCTATGGCTACACCTTC. Translation gives CASRPRDRIYGYTF.

In this sample, this clone turned up once. This chain links TRBV5-6 with TRBJ2-2; unclear D gene. Trimming left V 2 bases short and J 2 bases short, with 7 bases between. The CDR3 covers 14 residues. Germline V CDR1 and CDR2: SGHDT, YYEEEE. CDR3 nucleotides: TGTGCCAGCAGCTTTATAGCTAACACCGGGGAGCTGTTTTTT. This gives the protein CASSFIANTGELFF.

The gene calls are TRBV13 and TRBJ1-3; D gene uncertain. The CDR3 extends over 13 amino acids. V lost 5 bases and J lost 3, with 8 bases in between. CDR1 is PRHDT, CDR2 FYEKMQ, per germline (reference sequence). DNA of the CDR3: TGTGCCAGCAGCCCCATCGGTGGAAACACCATATATTTT. Its protein is CASSPIGGNTIYF.

The count of this clone is one. CDR3: CASSEPAGGRRSGNTIYF. Here the CDR3 DNA reads TGTGCCAGCAGTGAACCCGCGGGCGGACGCCGCTCTGGAAACACCATATATTTT. V gene TRBV6-1 combines with J gene TRBJ1-3; D gene unclear. Germline V CDR1 and CDR2: MNHNS, SASEGT. V lost 2 bases and J 0 bases, leaving 17 bases between the germline ends. This CDR3 has 18 amino acids.

The DNA of the CDR3 is TGCGCCAGCAGCTTCAGCCAGGATAATTCACCCCTCCACTTT. This gives the protein CASSFSQDNSPLHF. This chain connects TRBV5-1 to TRBJ1-6; D remains ambiguous. CDR3 size: 14 residues. The V gene lost 2 bases and the J gene lost 5 bases, with 8 bases spanning the gap. Per the germline V gene, CDR1 is SGHRS and CDR2 is YFSETQ.

This clone has only a few counts. The chain couples TRBV19 to TRBJ2-7, with D possibly TRBD1 on 5 matching bases. Germline CDR1 LNHDA, CDR2 SQIVND (reference sequence). CDR3 length: 13 residues. V lost 7 bases and J 2 bases, leaving 12 bases between the germline ends. The CDR3 DNA sequence: TGTGCCAGTACTTCACAGGCGACCTACGAGCAGTACTTC. Translated: CASTSQATYEQYF.

The rearrangement links TRBV20-1 to TRBJ1-1; no clear D gene. The length of the CDR3 is 11 residues. The germline V gene has CDR1 DFQATT and CDR2 SNEGSKA (reference sequence). The CDR3 DNA reads TGCACCGCCTCAGATAACACTGAAGCTTTCTTT. Protein product: CTASDNTEAFF.

The chain carries TRBV10-3 and TRBJ2-7, with D possibly matching TRBD1 (5 bases). This CDR3 contains 14 residues. V lost 4 bases and J lost 3, with 13 bases in between. The germline CDR1 and CDR2 sequences are ENHRY and SYGVKD. The CDR3 DNA reads TGTGCCATCAGTGGTGTAGGGGATCACTACGAGCAGTACTTC. Translation gives CAISGVGDHYEQYF.

V and J are TRBV5-1 and TRBJ2-7; 11 bases fit TRBD2. The CDR3 contains 16 residues. V gave up 4 bases and J gave up 7 bases; unmatched junction bases: 13. Germline V gene lookup returns CDR1 SGHRS and CDR2 YFSETQ. For the CDR3, the DNA is TGCGCCAGCAGCGGACCTAGCGGGGGGTCCCCAAGGGAGCAGTACTTC. Translated, it gives CASSGPSGGSPREQYF. The full variable domain, rest sourced from reference TRBV5-1 and TRBJ2-7, is KAGVTQTPRYLIKTRGQQVTLSCSPISGHRSVSWYQQTPGQGLQFLFEYFSETQRNKGNFPGRFSGRQFSNSRSEMNVSTLELGDSALYLCASSGPSGGSPREQYFGPGTRLTVT.

The chain joins TRBV2 to TRBJ2-5, with TRBD1 matching 7 bases. The V gene end was trimmed by 2 bases and the J gene end by 2 bases; junction bases not matched to a gene: 2. Germline V gene lookup returns CDR1 SNHLY and CDR2 FYNNEI. The CDR3 is 14 amino acids. The DNA of the CDR3 is TGTGCCAGCAGTGAATGGGGACAGCAAGAGACCCAGTACTTC. It yields the protein CASSEWGQQETQYF.

The rearrangement joins TRBV7-2 to TRBJ2-1, with D possibly TRBD2 on 6 matching bases. V was shortened by 2 bases and J by 1 base, with 12 bases between the two germline ends. The germline gives CDR1 SGHTA, CDR2 FQGNSA. The CDR3 extends over 16 amino acids. In DNA form, the CDR3 reads TGTGCCAGCAGCTTATCTTTTGGAGGGTCCTACAATGAGCAGTTCTTC. Its protein product is CASSLSFGGSYNEQFF.

The chain joins TRBV28 to TRBJ1-2, with D possibly TRBD1 on 5 matching bases. This CDR3 spans 12 amino acids. Trimming removed 3 bases from V and 7 bases from J, with 9 bases in between. Germline V gene sequence: CDR1 MDHEN, CDR2 SYDVKM. The CDR3, as DNA: TGTGCCAGCAGTTTTAGGGGCGCTGGCTACACCTTC. As protein: CASSFRGAGYTF.

V gene TRBV28 combines with J gene TRBJ2-7; the D gene is possibly TRBD2 (6 bases). The germline CDR1 and CDR2 sequences are MDHEN and SYDVKM. The V end was cut by 9 bases, the J end by 4 bases, with 16 bases between. The CDR3 is made up of 13 amino acids. DNA of the CDR3: TGTGCCAGTGAGACTAGGAACAGTTACGAGCAGTACTTC. Amino acids: CASETRNSYEQYF.

This clone was picked up one time. J is TRBJ2-7 and V is TRBV6-4; D perhaps matches TRBD1 (6 bases). Trimming took 2 bases from V and 6 from J, leaving 11 bases between them. Germline V gives CDR1 MRHNA, CDR2 SNTAGT. The CDR3 has 13 residues. CDR3 DNA: TGTGCCAGCAGTGACCTCCTAGGGGGCGAGCAGTACTTC. Protein product: CASSDLLGGEQYF.

V and J are TRBV10-3 and TRBJ2-7, with 7 bases matching TRBD2. The CDR3 runs 11 residues. The trim removed 2 bases at V and 13 bases at J, leaving 5 bases unmatched. Germline CDR1 ENHRY, CDR2 SYGVKD. CDR3 loop: CAISERGGAYF. The CDR3 coding sequence is TGTGCCATCAGTGAGAGGGGAGGGGCCTACTTC.

This chain connects TRBV6-5 to TRBJ1-2, with D perhaps TRBD1 (5 bases). The germline gives CDR1 MNHEY, CDR2 SVGAGI. Deletions cut 6 bases from V and 2 bases from J, with 13 bases between. This CDR3 region has 14 residues. CDR3 residues: CASRLDSSNYGYTF. In DNA, the CDR3 is TGTGCCAGCAGACTTGACAGCAGCAACTATGGCTACACCTTC.

J is TRBJ2-5 and V is TRBV30, with 10 positions matching TRBD1. This CDR3 has 14 residues. CDR1 is GTSNPN, CDR2 SVGIG, per germline (reference sequence). The ends lost 5 bases at V and 2 bases at J; junction bases unmatched: 5. CDR3 amino acids: CAWDRGRGQETQYF. For the CDR3, the DNA is TGTGCCTGGGACAGGGGGCGAGGGCAAGAGACCCAGTACTTC.

The chain is built from TRBV10-3 and TRBJ1-4; maybe TRBD1 (5 bases). V was shortened by 2 bases and J by 12 bases, with 16 bases between the two germline ends. The CDR3 covers 14 residues. Germline lookup yields CDR1 ENHRY and CDR2 SYGVKD. The CDR3 loop is CAISEPSRGRELFF. The CDR3 DNA reads TGTGCCATCAGTGAGCCGAGTAGGGGTAGGGAACTGTTTTTT.

The genes are TRBV2 and TRBJ1-1; 7 nucleotides match TRBD1. The V gene end was trimmed by 6 bases and the J gene end by 1 base; junction bases not matched to a gene: 8. The CDR3 length is 15 residues. Germline V gene data show CDR1 as SNHLY and CDR2 as FYNNEI. In DNA form, the CDR3 reads TGTGCCAGCAGGGCAAGACAGGGAAGGAACACTGAAGCTTTCTTT. Translated, it gives CASRARQGRNTEAFF. Looking up the rest from reference TRBV2 and TRBJ1-1 gives the full variable domain: EPEVTQTPSHQVTQMGQEVILRCVPISNHLYFYWYRQILGQKVEFLVSFYNNEISEKSEIFDDQFSVERPDGSNFTLKIRSTKLEDSAMYFCASRARQGRNTEAFFGQGTRLTVV.

The CDR3 protein is CASSLGGSPNEKLFF. In DNA form, the CDR3 reads TGTGCCAGCAGCTTAGGAGGGTCCCCTAATGAAAAACTGTTTTTT. This rearrangement joins TRBV7-9 to TRBJ1-4; unclear D gene. The CDR3 totals 15 residues. V lost 1 base to trimming and J lost 3 bases, with 9 bases between them. Germline CDR1 SEHNR, CDR2 FQNEAQ (reference sequence).